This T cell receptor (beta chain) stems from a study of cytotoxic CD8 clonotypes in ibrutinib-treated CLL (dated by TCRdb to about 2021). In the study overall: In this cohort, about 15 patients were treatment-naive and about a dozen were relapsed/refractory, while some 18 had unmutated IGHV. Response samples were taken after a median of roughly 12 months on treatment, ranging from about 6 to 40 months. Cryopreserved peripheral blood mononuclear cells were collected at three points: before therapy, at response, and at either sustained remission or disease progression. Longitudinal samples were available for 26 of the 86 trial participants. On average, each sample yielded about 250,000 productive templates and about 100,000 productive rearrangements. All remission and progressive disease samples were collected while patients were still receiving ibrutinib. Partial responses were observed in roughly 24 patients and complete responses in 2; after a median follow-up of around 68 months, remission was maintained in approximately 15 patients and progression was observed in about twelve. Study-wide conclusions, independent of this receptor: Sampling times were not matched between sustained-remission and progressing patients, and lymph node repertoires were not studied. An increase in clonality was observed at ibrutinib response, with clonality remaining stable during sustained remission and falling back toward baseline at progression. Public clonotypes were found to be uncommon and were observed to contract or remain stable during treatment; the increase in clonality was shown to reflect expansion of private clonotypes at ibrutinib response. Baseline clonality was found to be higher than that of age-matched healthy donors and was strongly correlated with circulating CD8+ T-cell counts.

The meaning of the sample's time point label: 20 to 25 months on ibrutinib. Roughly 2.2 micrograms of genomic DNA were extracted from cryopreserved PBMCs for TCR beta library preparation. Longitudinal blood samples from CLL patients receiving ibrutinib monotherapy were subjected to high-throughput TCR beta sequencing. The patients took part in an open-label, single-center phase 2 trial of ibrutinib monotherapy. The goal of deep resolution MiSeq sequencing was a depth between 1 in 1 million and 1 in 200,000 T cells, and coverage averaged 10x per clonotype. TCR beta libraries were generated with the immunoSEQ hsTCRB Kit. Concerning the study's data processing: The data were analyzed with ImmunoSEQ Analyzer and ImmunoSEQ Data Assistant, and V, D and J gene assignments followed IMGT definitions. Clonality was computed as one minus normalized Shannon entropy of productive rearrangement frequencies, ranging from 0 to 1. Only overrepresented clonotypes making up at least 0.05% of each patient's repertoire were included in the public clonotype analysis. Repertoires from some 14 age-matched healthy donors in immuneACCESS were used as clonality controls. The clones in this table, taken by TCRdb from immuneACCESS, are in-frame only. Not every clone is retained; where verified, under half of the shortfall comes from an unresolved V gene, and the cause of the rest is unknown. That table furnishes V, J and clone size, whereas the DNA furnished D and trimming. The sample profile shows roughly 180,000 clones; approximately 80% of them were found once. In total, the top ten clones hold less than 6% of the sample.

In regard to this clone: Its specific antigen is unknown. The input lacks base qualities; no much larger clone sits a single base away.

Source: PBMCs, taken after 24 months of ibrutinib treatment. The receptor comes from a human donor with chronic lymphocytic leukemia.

The CDR3 protein is CASSFTAGGKEQYF. In nucleotide form, the sequence is TGTGCCAGCAGTTTCACAGCGGGAGGGAAAGAGCAGTACTTC. The rearranged segments are TRBV28 and TRBJ2-7; 10 middle bases align to TRBD2. The CDR3 has 14 amino acids, counting the end cysteine and phenylalanine. Only CDR3 DNA remains: 42 bases, in frame from the first base. The junction shows trimming of 3 bases on V and 7 bases on J, and the gene matches do not reach 6 bases of it. The germline V gene yields MDHEN for CDR1 and SYDVKM for CDR2.